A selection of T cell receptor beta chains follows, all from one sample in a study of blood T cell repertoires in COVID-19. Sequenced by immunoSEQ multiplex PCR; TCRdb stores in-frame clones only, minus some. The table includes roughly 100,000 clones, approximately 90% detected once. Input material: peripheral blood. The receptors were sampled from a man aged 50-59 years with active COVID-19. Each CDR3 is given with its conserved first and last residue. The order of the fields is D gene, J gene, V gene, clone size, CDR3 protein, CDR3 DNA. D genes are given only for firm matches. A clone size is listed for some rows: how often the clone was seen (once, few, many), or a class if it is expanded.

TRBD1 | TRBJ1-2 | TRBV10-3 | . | CAISESDRGRGHGYTF | TGTGCCATCAGTGAGTCCGACAGGGGGCGAGGTCATGGCTACACCTTC
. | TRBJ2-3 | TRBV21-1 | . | CASSPLGRGLHTDTQYF | TGTGCCAGCAGTCCCCTCGGGCGGGGGCTACACACAGATACGCAGTATTTT
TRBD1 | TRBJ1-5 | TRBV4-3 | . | CASSQTRQGPQPQHF | TGCGCCAGCAGCCAAACGAGACAGGGACCTCAGCCCCAGCATTTT
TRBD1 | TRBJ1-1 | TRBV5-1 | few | CASSTSGTANTEAFF | TGCGCCAGCAGCACATCCGGGACAGCGAACACTGAAGCTTTCTTT
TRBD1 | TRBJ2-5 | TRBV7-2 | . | CASRPPGGVGTQYF | TGTGCCAGCCGCCCACCAGGGGGAGTTGGGACCCAGTACTTC
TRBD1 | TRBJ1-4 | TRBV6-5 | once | CATYRGATNEKLFF | TGTGCCACTTACAGGGGAGCAACTAATGAAAAACTGTTTTTT
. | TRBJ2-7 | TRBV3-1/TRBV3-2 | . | CASSRGPERQYF | TGTGCCAGCAGCAGAGGTCCGGAAAGGCAGTACTTC
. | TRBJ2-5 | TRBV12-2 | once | CASRSPGVAGVGETQYF | TGTGCAAGTCGCTCTCCTGGGGTAGCGGGGGTTGGGGAGACCCAGTACTTC
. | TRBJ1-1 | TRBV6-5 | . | CASSSSGNTEAFF | TGTGCCAGCAGTTCTTCAGGAAACACTGAAGCTTTCTTT
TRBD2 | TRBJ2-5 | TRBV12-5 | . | CASGPGGGETQYF | TGTGCTAGTGGCCCTGGGGGGGGAGAGACCCAGTACTTC
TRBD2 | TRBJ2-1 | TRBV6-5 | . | CASSYRLAGPNEQFF | TGTGCCAGCAGTTACAGACTAGCGGGGCCCAATGAGCAGTTCTTC
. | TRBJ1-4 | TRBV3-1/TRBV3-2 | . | CASSLRQINEKLFF | TGTGCCAGCAGCCTACGACAAATTAATGAAAAACTGTTTTTT
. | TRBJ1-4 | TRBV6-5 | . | CASIRQLNEKLFF | TGTGCCAGCATACGACAGCTGAATGAAAAACTGTTTTTT
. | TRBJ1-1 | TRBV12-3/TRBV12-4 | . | CASSSVVNTEAFF | TGTGCCAGCAGTTCAGTGGTGAACACTGAAGCTTTCTTT
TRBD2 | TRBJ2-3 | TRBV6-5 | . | CASGLAGTDTQYF | TGTGCCAGCGGTCTAGCGGGGACAGATACGCAGTATTTT
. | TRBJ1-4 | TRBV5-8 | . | CASSPPGEKLFF | TGTGCCAGCAGCCCGCCGGGGGAAAAACTGTTTTTT
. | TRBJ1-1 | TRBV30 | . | CAWSVLPFDTEAFF | TGTGCCTGGAGTGTACTCCCGTTTGACACTGAAGCTTTCTTT
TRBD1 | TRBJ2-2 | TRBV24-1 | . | CATTPSGGPFWNTGELFF | TGTGCCACCACCCCGTCAGGGGGCCCCTTTTGGAACACCGGGGAGCTGTTTTTT
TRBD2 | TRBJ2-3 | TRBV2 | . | CATSLGVAGTADTQYF | TGTGCCACCTCTCTTGGGGTAGCGGGGACTGCAGATACGCAGTATTTT
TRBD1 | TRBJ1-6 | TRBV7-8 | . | CASSLDRVNSPLHF | TGTGCCAGCAGCCTAGACAGGGTAAATTCACCCCTCCACTTT
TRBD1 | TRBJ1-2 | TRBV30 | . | CAWSVRQGGGYTF | TGTGCCTGGAGTGTACGACAGGGTGGCGGCTACACCTTC
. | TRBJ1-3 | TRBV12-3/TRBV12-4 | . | CASRAYFADTIYF | TGTGCCAGCAGGGCTTATTTTGCGGACACCATATATTTT
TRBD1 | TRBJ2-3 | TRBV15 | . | CATSTRTGGDTQYF | TGTGCCACCAGCACCAGGACAGGGGGAGATACGCAGTATTTT
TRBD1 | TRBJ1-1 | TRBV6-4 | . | CASRGYRGDTEAFF | TGTGCCAGCAGGGGATACAGGGGGGACACTGAAGCTTTCTTT
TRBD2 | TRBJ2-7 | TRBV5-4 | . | CASSPGLARDEQYF | TGTGCCAGCAGCCCCGGACTAGCTCGCGACGAGCAGTACTTC
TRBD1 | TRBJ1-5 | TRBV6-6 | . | CASSKPTGVNQPQHF | TGTGCCAGCAGCAAACCGACAGGGGTCAATCAGCCCCAGCATTTT
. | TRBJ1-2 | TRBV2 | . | CASSPITGQGYTF | TGTGCCAGCAGCCCCATCACAGGGCAAGGCTACACCTTC